What follows is one T cell receptor (beta chain) and its context. Its antigen is not known. Documented time point: pre-sensitization, week 0. Documented treatment: therapeutic diphenylcyclopropenone sensitization with weekly scalp DPC. MiXCR, applied by TCRdb to the RACE reads, yields one record per CDR3 protein. Of about 120,000 distinct CDR3 sequences listed, roughly 14% were seen once; the top ten hold around 2.8%. This sample is part of a study of human T cells and chemical hapten exposure. Across the study: 2% DPC was applied to roughly 2 cm by roughly 2 cm of upper inner arm skin for sensitization.

CDR3 size: 14 residues. V lost 6 bases and J 1 base, leaving 9 bases between the germline ends. Germline CDR1 and CDR2: LGHDT and YNNKEL (reference sequence). Study-wide results and limits: The count of PT1 expanded TCRs correlated positively with patch test score. There was alopecia in the donors, so their immune response may differ from that of healthy people. No alteration of TCRs above 1 in 1000 frequency was seen with DPC sensitization.

The rearrangement uses TRBV3-1 and TRBJ2-2, with a possible D match to TRBD1 (5 bases). The input for sequencing was whole blood, taken in connection with sensitization to the hapten diphenylcyclopropenone (DPC). The origin of this receptor is a woman younger than 30 with alopecia areata. Some clones in this sample may be carry-over from other donors' samples. The CDR3 here is CASRRQRNTGELFF. The DNA of the CDR3 is TGTGCCAGCAGGAGACAGAGGAACACCGGGGAGCTGTTTTTT.